Listed here is a single TCR beta chain. The sample belongs to a study of blood T cell repertoires in COVID-19. Study-wide context: Nucleic acid was either cDNA or gDNA, and it came from T cells, B-cell-depleted T cells, or PBMCs.

Per the germline V gene, CDR1 is SGHTA and CDR2 is FQGNSA. V lost 5 bases and J lost 4, with 8 bases in between. The CDR3 sequence is 12 residues long. In the source study's methods: Quantification of nucleated cells was approximated via reference gene primer amplification. Generated by immunoSEQ multiplex PCR, the TCRdb table keeps only in-frame clones and is missing some. Clone size and V and J calls were adopted from that table, with D and trimming inferred from the DNA. This sample carries fewer than 250,000 clones, approximately 90% of them seen once, and the ten largest clones take more than 0.7%. Seattle researchers signed up patients amid active infection and tracked them longitudinally.

The chain links TRBV7-2 to TRBJ2-5; no firm D call. Material: peripheral blood. This clonotype was obtained from a man between 60 and 75 years old with COVID-19, enrolled during active disease. CDR3 sequence reads: CASSRHLETQYF. The CDR3 region has the DNA TGTGCCAGCAGCCGACACTTAGAGACCCAGTACTTC.